This T cell receptor beta chain was profiled in a study of blood T cell repertoires in COVID-19. Profiling relied on immunoSEQ multiplex PCR, and the TCRdb table lists in-frame clones only, not all of them. The sample yields over 200,000 clones, around 84% seen once. The CDR3 is made up of 13 amino acids. CDR1 and CDR2 (germline): SGHTA, FQGTGA. Between the trimmed V and J ends, which lost 5 bases and 8 bases, there was a span of 10 bases. The sequence was collected from a young man who had recovered from COVID-19. Source material: PBMCs or T cells enriched from blood (not recorded which). V and J are TRBV7-3 and TRBJ1-6; D gene uncertain. The CDR3 reads CASSQQYDSPLHF. CDR3 nucleotides: TGTGCCAGCAGCCAACAGTACGATTCACCCCTCCACTTT.